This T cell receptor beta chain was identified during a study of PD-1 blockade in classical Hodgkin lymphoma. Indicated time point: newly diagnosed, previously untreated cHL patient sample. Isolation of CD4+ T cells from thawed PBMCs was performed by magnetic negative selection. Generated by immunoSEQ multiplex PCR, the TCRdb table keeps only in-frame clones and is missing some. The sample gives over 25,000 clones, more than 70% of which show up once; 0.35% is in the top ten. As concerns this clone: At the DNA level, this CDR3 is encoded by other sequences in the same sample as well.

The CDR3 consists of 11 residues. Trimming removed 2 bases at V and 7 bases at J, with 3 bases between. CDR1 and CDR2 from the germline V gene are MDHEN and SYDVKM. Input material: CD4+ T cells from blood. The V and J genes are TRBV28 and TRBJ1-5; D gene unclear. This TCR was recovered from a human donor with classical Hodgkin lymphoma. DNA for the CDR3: TGTGCCAGCAGTTTAGACCAGCCCCAGCATTTT. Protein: CASSLDQPQHF.